These 28 T cell receptor beta chains were all obtained from the same sample, sequenced in a study of beta chain features in type 1 diabetes. The authors reverse transcribed all of the isolated RNA, so sequencing captured expressed TCRB transcripts. The table came from immunoSEQ multiplex PCR; TCRdb's copy has only in-frame clones and leaves some out. The sample records about 350,000 clones, less than 20% being singletons. Sequencing used naive CD4+ T cells from blood. The receptors were gathered from a woman aged 18-35 years in good health.

The CDR3 here is CASSLAPGGNYGYTF. The CDR3 DNA follows: TGTGCCAGCAGCTTAGCCCCAGGGGGTAACTATGGCTACACCTTC. The chain combines TRBV7-2 with TRBJ1-2, with 7 bases aligning to TRBD1. With V trimmed by 0 bases and J by 1 base, 2 bases remained unmatched. The CDR3 runs to 15 residues. The germline CDR1 and CDR2 sequences are SGHTA and FQGNSA. The whole variable domain, filled in from reference TRBV7-2 and TRBJ1-2, reads GAGVSQSPSNKVTEKGKDVELRCDPISGHTALYWYRQSLGQGLEFLIYFQGNSAPDKSGLPSDRFSAERTGGSVSTLTIQRTQQEDSAVYLCASSLAPGGNYGYTFGSGTRLTVV.

This clone was found a few times. The chain links TRBV18 to TRBJ2-1; D may be TRBD1 (6 bases). This CDR3 is 17 amino acids long. The germline V and J ends were trimmed by 3 bases and 0 bases, with 15 bases remaining between them. From germline, CDR1 is KGHSH and CDR2 LQKENI. CDR3 protein: CASSPSVGGGSYNEQFF. CDR3 coding DNA: TGTGCCAGCTCACCCTCGGTAGGGGGTGGCTCCTACAATGAGCAGTTCTTC.

The J gene is TRBJ2-3, the V gene TRBV7-9, with 9 nucleotides matching TRBD2. Germline CDR1 is SEHNR and CDR2 is FQNEAQ (reference sequence). The CDR3 sequence is 18 residues long. V shed 3 bases and J 0 bases; nucleotides not matched to a gene: 10. CDR3 nucleotide sequence: TGTGCCAGCAGCTTCCCCAGGCGGGGGGGCCCCAGCACAGATACGCAGTATTTT. Amino acids: CASSFPRRGGPSTDTQYF.

This clone has only a few counts. The V and J genes are TRBV7-2 and TRBJ2-1, with 10 nucleotides matching TRBD2. The CDR3 spans 15 residues. Germline V gene sequence: CDR1 SGHTA, CDR2 FQGNSA. Trimming took 6 bases from V and 4 from J; bases not matched to a gene: 6. In DNA form, the CDR3 reads TGTGCCAGCAGTTTCTCTAGCGGGAGTTACAATGAGCAGTTCTTC. It encodes CASSFSSGSYNEQFF. Variable domain in full (rest from reference TRBV7-2 and TRBJ2-1): GAGVSQSPSNKVTEKGKDVELRCDPISGHTALYWYRQSLGQGLEFLIYFQGNSAPDKSGLPSDRFSAERTGGSVSTLTIQRTQQEDSAVYLCASSFSSGSYNEQFFGPGTRLTVL.

This clone has a handful of counts. The chain recombines TRBV18 with TRBJ1-2, with unresolved D. The CDR3 is made up of 13 amino acids. From germline, CDR1 is KGHSH and CDR2 LQKENI. V lost 1 base to trimming and J lost 6 bases, with 9 bases between them. CDR3 sequence: CASSPQGRNGYTF. In DNA form, the CDR3 reads TGTGCCAGCTCACCACAAGGCAGGAATGGCTACACCTTC.

CDR3 region: CASSGGSSYEQYF. CDR3 in DNA: TGTGCCAGCTCCGGGGGGAGTTCCTACGAGCAGTACTTC. The chain links TRBV18 to TRBJ2-7; TRBD2 matches at 7 bases. The germline V gene has CDR1 KGHSH and CDR2 LQKENI. The V gene end was trimmed by 6 bases and the J gene end by 1 base; junction bases not matched to a gene: 3. The CDR3 length is 13 residues.

The chain joins TRBV5-1 to TRBJ2-7; D might be TRBD2 (6 bases). V was trimmed by 4 bases and J by 2 bases, leaving 10 bases between them. There are 13 residues in the CDR3. Per germline, CDR1 SGHRS and CDR2 YFSETQ. The CDR3 nucleotides are TGCGCCAGCAGCGCGGGATTCACCTACGAGCAGTACTTC. Its translation is CASSAGFTYEQYF.

The chain carries TRBV9 and TRBJ2-1; tentatively, D is TRBD2 (5 bases). V shed 0 bases and J shed 2 bases, with 12 bases lying between them. The CDR3 loop spans 16 amino acids. Germline V CDR1 and CDR2: SGDLS, YYNGEE. The DNA for the CDR3 is TGTGCCAGCAGCGTAGAGGGCAGAGGGACCTACAATGAGCAGTTCTTC. The encoded protein is CASSVEGRGTYNEQFF.

This rearrangement joins TRBV5-1 to TRBJ2-3; 7 bases are a match to TRBD1. Trimming at V came to 4 bases and at J to 2 bases, leaving 7 bases not matched to a gene. CDR1 and CDR2 from the germline V gene are SGHRS and YFSETQ. The length of the CDR3 is 15 residues. The CDR3 sequence: CASSDSTGTTDTQYF. The CDR3 DNA reads TGCGCCAGCAGCGATTCGACAGGGACCACAGATACGCAGTATTTT. The full variable domain, in which reference TRBV5-1 and TRBJ2-3 provide the parts outside the CDR3, is KAGVTQTPRYLIKTRGQQVTLSCSPISGHRSVSWYQQTPGQGLQFLFEYFSETQRNKGNFPGRFSGRQFSNSRSEMNVSTLELGDSALYLCASSDSTGTTDTQYFGPGTRLTVL.

This sequence joins TRBV7-9 and TRBJ2-5, with a possible D match to TRBD1 (6 bases). V was trimmed by 5 bases and J by 2 bases, leaving 18 bases between them. CDR3 length: 16 residues. CDR1 SEHNR and CDR2 FQNEAQ come from the germline V gene (reference sequence). The CDR3 here is CASSVLPVQGQETQYF. CDR3 nucleotide sequence: TGTGCCAGCAGCGTACTTCCGGTACAGGGACAAGAGACCCAGTACTTC.

This clone was picked up a small number of times. V and J are TRBV6-5 and TRBJ2-5; possibly TRBD2 for D (6 bases). Trimming removed 0 bases at V and 7 bases at J, with 6 bases between. Germline values: CDR1 MNHEY, CDR2 SVGAGI. The CDR3 sequence is 12 residues long. CDR3 DNA sequence: TGTGCCAGCAGTTACTCGGGGGGGACCCAGTACTTC. It translates to CASSYSGGTQYF.

This chain uses TRBV19 with TRBJ2-3; TRBD1 agrees at 7 bases. Germline loops: CDR1 LNHDA, CDR2 SQIVND (reference sequence). The CDR3 totals 16 residues. The junction had 8 bases not matched to a gene; V was cut back by 3 bases and J by 2 bases. In DNA form, the CDR3 reads TGTGCCAGTAGTATGGGGTCGGGACAGTTCACAGATACGCAGTATTTT. This translates into CASSMGSGQFTDTQYF.

The genes are TRBV20-1 and TRBJ2-7; D is unclear. This CDR3 is built from 10 residues. V dropped 6 bases and J dropped 8 bases, with 11 bases sitting between them. The germline gives CDR1 DFQATT, CDR2 SNEGSKA (reference sequence). This CDR3 is CSALQAQQYF. CDR3 DNA sequence: TGCAGTGCCCTCCAGGCACAGCAGTACTTC.

This chain connects TRBV29-1 to TRBJ2-7; 8 bases are a match to TRBD2. CDR3 length: 18 amino acids. The junction had 27 bases not matched to a gene; V was cut back by 7 bases and J by 7 bases. Germline V CDR1 and CDR2: SQVTM, ANQGSEA. The CDR3 DNA reads TGCAGCGCTGGCCGACAGGTGATTTCGGCTAACGGGACTAGAGAGCAGTACTTC. This translates into CSAGRQVISANGTREQYF.

V gene TRBV18 combines with J gene TRBJ1-2, with D unresolved. The CDR3 is made up of 15 amino acids. The germline gives CDR1 KGHSH, CDR2 LQKENI. Trimming cost V 3 bases and J 2 bases, with 13 bases left between them. The CDR3 protein is CASSPPGFRNYGYTF. CDR3 nucleotides: TGTGCCAGCTCACCTCCTGGTTTCCGGAACTATGGCTACACCTTC.

This clone occurred a few times. The chain links TRBV28 to TRBJ2-7, with unresolved D. Deletions cut 8 bases from V and 0 bases from J, with 23 bases between. CDR3 size: 17 residues. Germline CDR1 MDHEN, CDR2 SYDVKM. In DNA form, the CDR3 reads TGTGCCAGCCGACCGGAGTCTCGGAGATTCCTCTCCTACGAGCAGTACTTC. It specifies CASRPESRRFLSYEQYF.

The table lists this clone with a count of one. The chain is built from TRBV4-1 and TRBJ2-7, with D maybe TRBD2 (6 bases). The CDR3 loop spans 14 amino acids. The V end was cut by 4 bases, the J end by 5 bases, with 15 bases between. CDR1 is MGHRA, CDR2 YSYEKL, per germline. The CDR3 reads CASSPWRGGDEQYF. CDR3 DNA: TGCGCCAGCAGCCCCTGGAGGGGTGGCGACGAGCAGTACTTC.

This chain uses TRBV10-3 with TRBJ1-2; D unresolved. The V gene lost 2 bases and the J gene lost 3 bases, with 7 bases spanning the gap. The length of the CDR3 is 13 residues. Germline CDR1 ENHRY, CDR2 SYGVKD. The CDR3 here is CAISEGRDYGYTF. The CDR3 DNA reads as TGTGCCATCAGTGAGGGGAGGGACTATGGCTACACCTTC.

The chain uses TRBV5-6 and TRBJ2-2; TRBD1 is a possible D gene (6 bases). Germline CDR1 reads SGHDT; CDR2 reads YYEEEE. Trimming took 2 bases from V and 1 from J, leaving 12 bases between them. There are 16 residues in the CDR3. The CDR3 sequence is CASSFPGTMNTGELFF. CDR3 nucleotides: TGTGCCAGCAGCTTTCCCGGGACAATGAACACCGGGGAGCTGTTTTTT.

The gene calls are TRBV19 and TRBJ2-5; the match to TRBD2 covers 8 bases. This CDR3 is built from 16 residues. The trim removed 4 bases at V and 5 bases at J, leaving 12 bases unmatched. In germline, CDR1 is LNHDA, CDR2 SQIVND (reference sequence). As DNA, the CDR3 is TGTGCCAGTAGTAGGCTTGGAGCGGGAGTCGGGGAGACCCAGTACTTC. It encodes CASSRLGAGVGETQYF.

This clone occurred a few times. V usage is TRBV7-9 and J usage is TRBJ1-2; perhaps TRBD1 as D (5 bases). The CDR3 length is 17 residues. Germline V gene sequence: CDR1 SEHNR, CDR2 FQNEAQ (reference sequence). Trimming removed 5 bases at V and 6 bases at J, with 25 bases between. The CDR3 protein is CASSPSFGLGGADGYTF. CDR3 bases: TGTGCCAGCAGCCCTAGCTTTGGGCTAGGCGGGGCGGATGGCTACACCTTC.

This clone was observed a few times. The chain joins TRBV5-1 to TRBJ2-5; D is perhaps TRBD2 (6 bases). The CDR3 loop spans 14 amino acids. The ends were cut back, 4 bases at V and 1 base at J, with 11 bases in the middle. The germline V gene has CDR1 SGHRS and CDR2 YFSETQ. The CDR3 reads CASSRGLIQETQYF. The CDR3 DNA sequence: TGCGCCAGCAGCAGGGGACTGATCCAAGAGACCCAGTACTTC.

The table lists this clone with a few counts. The genes are TRBV7-2 and TRBJ1-1; TRBD1 agrees at 8 bases. The CDR3 consists of 14 residues. V dropped 5 bases and J dropped 10; count of bases not matched to a gene: 12. The germline V gene encodes CDR1 SGHTA and CDR2 FQGNSA. CDR3 in DNA: TGTGCCAGCAGCCCCGACAGGGGATACGTGGGAGCTTTCTTT. This sequence encodes CASSPDRGYVGAFF.

V gene TRBV12-5 combines with J gene TRBJ2-1; a weak D match, TRBD2 (5 bases). The CDR3 is 14 amino acids. Trimming took 7 bases from V and 4 from J, leaving 14 bases between them. Germline V gene lookup returns CDR1 LGHNT and CDR2 FRNRAP. The CDR3: CASVGLGIYNEQFF. The CDR3, as DNA: TGTGCTAGTGTAGGACTCGGAATATACAATGAGCAGTTCTTC.

The J gene is TRBJ2-3, the V gene TRBV5-4, with 13 bases fitting TRBD2. Looked up from germline, CDR1 is SGHNT and CDR2 is YYREEE (reference sequence). This CDR3 is 17 amino acids long. Trimming cost V 0 bases and J 2 bases; bases outside gene matches: 3. CDR3 bases: TGTGCCAGCAGCTTGGACGGACTAGCGGGGGACACAGATACGCAGTATTTT. It yields the protein CASSLDGLAGDTDTQYF.

This clone was detected a few times. The rearrangement links TRBV5-6 to TRBJ1-1; D perhaps matches TRBD1 (6 bases). The CDR3 runs to 15 residues. CDR1 is SGHDT and CDR2 is YYEEEE in the germline V gene. The ends were cut back, 0 bases at V and 6 bases at J, with 15 bases in the middle. Here the CDR3 DNA reads TGTGCCAGCAGCTTGGTAAACAGGGCGACGGCTGAAGCTTTCTTT. It specifies CASSLVNRATAEAFF.

This chain connects TRBV2 to TRBJ1-2; no clear D. The CDR3 is 12 residues long. Per germline, CDR1 SNHLY and CDR2 FYNNEI. With 7 bases removed from V and 7 bases from J, the gap between germline ends came to 13 bases. For the CDR3, the DNA is TGTGCCAGCACGTCCGGGGTTGCTGGCTACACCTTC. Amino acids: CASTSGVAGYTF.

This chain links TRBV9 with TRBJ2-1; D may be TRBD1 (6 bases). V gave up 2 bases and J gave up 5 bases, with 11 bases separating them. Germline V gene data show CDR1 as SGDLS and CDR2 as YYNGEE. The CDR3 sequence is 14 residues long. CDR3 DNA: TGTGCCAGCAGCGTGCAGGGGTCCCACAATGAGCAGTTCTTC. This gives the protein CASSVQGSHNEQFF.